This entry lists 20 T cell receptor beta chains sequenced from one sample in a study of T cells in women clearing cervical HPV infection. Assay: immunoSEQ multiplex PCR; the TCRdb copy retains only in-frame clones and omits some. This sample's table reports around 39,000 clones. The sequencing sample was made of blood buffy coat. The receptors were sampled from a woman between 18 and 75 years old with a cervical HPV16 infection that either progressed to CIN3+ or cleared (not recorded which).

Worth noting for this clone: The missing CDR3 end, 3 residues past where the read stops, is filled in from the germline J gene. The chain couples TRBV27 to TRBJ2-3; 9 bases match TRBD2. The germline V gene has CDR1 MNHEY and CDR2 SMNVEV (reference sequence). The CDR3 is 16 residues long. Losses at the gene ends were 5 bases for V and 4 bases for J; bases not matched to a gene: 10. CDR3: CASSRRRGGRSDTQYF. Partial CDR3 DNA: TGTGCCAGCAGTCGCCGGCGGGGGGGCAGGTCAGATACG.

Turning to this clone: The CDR3 end lies 3 residues beyond the end of the read and is filled in from the germline J gene. The chain recombines TRBV6-1 with TRBJ1-2, with D tentatively TRBD1 (6 bases). This CDR3 contains 15 residues. Germline V CDR1 and CDR2: MNHNS, SASEGT. CDR3 in amino acids: CASSEGASGGDTYTF. The CDR3 bases that were read are TGTGCCAGCAGTGAAGGCGCTAGCGGGGGCGATACC.

Points on this clone: The DNA ends 3 residues before the CDR3 does, and the rest of the CDR3 is filled in from the germline J gene. The J gene is TRBJ2-7, the V gene TRBV20-1; 7 bases are a match to TRBD1. J was trimmed by 4 bases and V by 4 bases; bases with no gene match: 7. In germline, CDR1 is DFQATT, CDR2 SNEGSKA (reference sequence). The CDR3 runs 13 residues. The CDR3 reads CSANSLQGYEQYF. CDR3 DNA (partial): TGCAGTGCTAACTCCCTACAGGGGTACGAG.

Notes on this clone: The read comes to an end 3 residues before the CDR3 does, leaving the germline J gene to fill in the end. The gene calls are TRBV18 and TRBJ1-1; D is ambiguous. From germline, CDR1 is KGHSH and CDR2 LQKENI. Trimming shortened V by 2 bases and J by 7 bases, and 11 bases separated the two germline ends. CDR3 length: 13 residues. CDR3 DNA, as far as it was read: TGTGCCAGCTCACCAGTGACAACTAGTGAA. Translating it yields CASSPVTTSE. The complete CDR3 reads CASSPVTTSEAFF.

About this clone: Read coverage stops 3 residues before the CDR3 terminus; the germline J gene supplies the remainder. V usage is TRBV20-1 and J usage is TRBJ1-1; weak D call: TRBD1 (6 bases). The CDR3 is 15 amino acids. Per the germline V gene, CDR1 is DFQATT and CDR2 is SNEGSKA (reference sequence). Trimming left V 0 bases short and J 2 bases short, with 13 bases between. The CDR3 sequence is CSARDFGTPNTEAFF. Incomplete CDR3 DNA: TGCAGTGCTAGAGATTTCGGGACACCTAACACTGAA.

A remark on this clone: Coverage ceases 3 residues before the CDR3 finishes, and the germline J gene fills in the end. This rearrangement joins TRBV20-1 to TRBJ2-3; 7 bases are shared with TRBD2. V was clipped by 5 bases and J by 2 bases; unmatched bases: 10. The CDR3 is made up of 15 amino acids. Looked up from germline, CDR1 is DFQATT and CDR2 is SNEGSKA (reference sequence). The covered CDR3 bases are TGCAGTGCTCCGGTAGCGGGTCCCTTCACAGATACG. This translates into CSAPVAGPFTDT. The complete CDR3 protein is CSAPVAGPFTDTQYF.

A note on this clone: The CDR3 is cut off 3 residues early in the read; its end comes from the germline J gene. The chain links TRBV12-3 or TRBV12-4 to TRBJ2-5; no clear D gene. Deletions cut 1 base from V and 0 bases from J, with 15 bases between. This CDR3 region has 17 residues. CDR3 DNA (partial): TGTGCCAGCAGTTTAGGGGCAAGCCTGCCGTACCAAGAGACC. Translation gives CASSLGASLPYQET. The CDR3 reads in full as CASSLGASLPYQETQYF.

As concerns this clone: The CDR3 goes on 3 residues after the read ends, and that part is filled in from the germline J gene. V and J are TRBV30 and TRBJ2-1; D gene uncertain. CDR1 GTSNPN and CDR2 SVGIG come from the germline V gene (reference sequence). The CDR3 totals 15 residues. The ends were cut back, 3 bases at V and 6 bases at J, with 18 bases in the middle. The CDR3 DNA, read in part, is TGTGCCTGGAGGGGTTTCAATGCACTACGCAATGAG. Its protein is CAWRGFNALRNE. From start to end, the CDR3 is CAWRGFNALRNEQFF.

Regarding this clone: The sequenced fragment ends 3 residues before the CDR3 boundary, so the rest is inferred from the germline J gene. The chain recombines TRBV2 with TRBJ2-2; a weak D match, TRBD1 (6 bases). The CDR3 is made up of 14 amino acids. Germline CDR1 is SNHLY and CDR2 is FYNNEI. V was cut by 7 bases and J by 3 bases, with 12 bases left in between. CDR3 DNA (partial): TGTGCCAGCACGTCCTGGGGGCACACCGGGGAG. This sequence encodes CASTSWGHTGE. The whole CDR3 region reads CASTSWGHTGELFF.

In the case of this clone: The read finishes 3 residues shy of the CDR3 end, and the germline J gene is used to complete it. This chain uses TRBV28 with TRBJ2-3, with 7 bases matching TRBD1. Germline CDR1 MDHEN, CDR2 SYDVKM. This CDR3 is built from 15 residues. CDR3 amino acids: CASSLSGTARQPQYF. The sequenced CDR3 bases are TGTGCCAGCAGTTTATCGGGGACAGCGCGCCAGCCG.

Concerning this clone itself: The read terminates 3 residues ahead of where the CDR3 ends, so the germline J gene completes it. The rearrangement joins TRBV2 to TRBJ1-5, with D perhaps matching TRBD1 (5 bases). Germline V gives CDR1 SNHLY, CDR2 FYNNEI. This CDR3 has 12 residues. V was clipped by 6 bases and J by 7 bases, with 10 bases between them. Incomplete CDR3 DNA: TGTGCCAGCAGCGGGGGAGGACAGCCC. This translates into CASSGGGQP. The whole CDR3 protein is CASSGGGQPQHF.

To note about this clone: The sequenced fragment ends 3 residues before the CDR3 boundary, so the rest is inferred from the germline J gene. The V call is TRBV11-1, the J call TRBJ1-2; D remains ambiguous. Germline loops: CDR1 SGHAT, CDR2 FQDESV (reference sequence). Trimming left V 2 bases short and J 6 bases short, with 16 bases between. CDR3 length: 15 residues. CDR3 residues: CASSLPTGSSDGYTF. The DNA read from the CDR3 is TGTGCCAGCAGCTTACCCACCGGGTCCAGCGATGGC.

Regarding this clone: The DNA ends 3 residues before the CDR3 does, and the rest of the CDR3 is filled in from the germline J gene. V is TRBV19 and J is TRBJ2-1; D perhaps matches TRBD1 (6 bases). The CDR3 sequence is 13 residues long. CDR1 and CDR2 (germline): LNHDA, SQIVND (reference sequence). V shed 9 bases and J shed 4 bases, with 13 bases lying between them. CDR3: CASTTGVYNEQFF. Partial CDR3 DNA: TGTGCCAGCACGACAGGAGTATACAATGAG.

Notes on this clone: The read ends 3 residues early relative to the CDR3; the germline J gene fills the gap. The chain joins TRBV7-2 to TRBJ1-2; 8 bases map to TRBD1. Germline CDR1 is SGHTA and CDR2 is FQGNSA. CDR3 length equals 15 residues. With 0 bases clipped from V and 3 bases from J, the junction kept 3 bases outside the gene matches. The CDR3 loop is CASSLAPDRDYGYTF. CDR3 DNA (partial): TGTGCCAGCAGCTTAGCCCCGGACAGGGACTATGGC.

For this clone: The read ends 3 residues shy of where the CDR3 ends; the end is completed using the germline J gene. This sequence joins TRBV19 and TRBJ1-4; 8 bases agree with TRBD1. Unmatched junction bases numbered 9, after V lost 5 bases and J lost 7 bases. CDR3 length equals 15 residues. The germline V gene encodes CDR1 LNHDA and CDR2 SQIVND (reference sequence). CDR3 loop: CASSPRRDRPEKLFF. CDR3 bases read: TGTGCCAGTAGTCCAAGGAGGGACAGGCCTGAAAAA.

A word on this clone: The sequence runs out 3 residues before the end of the CDR3; the remainder is reconstructed from the germline J gene. V gene TRBV19 combines with J gene TRBJ2-2, with 9 bases aligning to TRBD2. The J segment lost 1 base and the V segment lost 6 bases, leaving 3 bases of the junction unmatched. Germline CDR1 reads LNHDA; CDR2 reads SQIVND (reference sequence). The CDR3 runs 15 residues. The CDR3 DNA, read in part, is TGTGCCAGTAGGGTAGCGGGGGAGAACACCGGGGAG. Translation gives CASRVAGENTGE. The full CDR3 protein is CASRVAGENTGELFF.

About this clone: From the germline J gene comes the end of the CDR3, since the read stops 3 residues before it. The chain joins TRBV7-8 to TRBJ2-3; 8 nucleotides align to TRBD2. J lost 3 bases, V lost 1 base, and 6 bases had no gene match. The CDR3 has 16 residues. The V gene's germline CDR1 is SGHVS and CDR2 FQNEAQ. The CDR3 bases that were read are TGTGCCAGCAGCTTAGTAGGACTAGCAACGACAGATACG. It translates to CASSLVGLATTDT. In full, the CDR3 is CASSLVGLATTDTQYF. Using reference TRBV7-8 and TRBJ2-3 for the parts outside the CDR3, the full variable domain is GAGVSQSPRYKVAKRGQDVALRCDPISGHVSLFWYQQALGQGPEFLTYFQNEAQLDKSGLPSDRFFAERPEGSVSTLKIQRTQQEDSAVYLCASSLVGLATTDTQYFGPGTRLTVL.

Concerning this clone itself: With the read ending 3 residues before the CDR3 end, the germline J gene is used to fill in that end. The chain links TRBV5-1 to TRBJ2-1; no clear D. V was trimmed by 4 bases and J by 2 bases, leaving 10 bases between them. The CDR3 sequence is 14 residues long. The germline V gene encodes CDR1 SGHRS and CDR2 YFSETQ. The sequenced part of the CDR3 DNA is TGCGCCAGCAGCCGTGACACGACCTACAATGAG. Translation gives CASSRDTTYNE. The full CDR3 protein reads CASSRDTTYNEQFF.

With regard to this clone: Read sequence stops 3 residues before the CDR3 end, and the germline J gene provides the missing end. The chain has TRBV29-1 and TRBJ1-1; the D gene is possibly TRBD1 (5 bases). The CDR3 is 12 residues long. Germline V lookup: CDR1 SQVTM, CDR2 ANQGSEA. Trimming took off 4 bases at V and 5 bases at J, with 11 bases between the two ends. The CDR3 DNA, read in part, is TGCAGCGTTGCGGCGGGGGTAACTGAA. Residues: CSVAAGVTE. The whole CDR3 protein is CSVAAGVTEAFF.

Of note for this clone: The sequence runs out 3 residues before the end of the CDR3; the remainder is reconstructed from the germline J gene. J is TRBJ2-3 and V is TRBV7-3, with 8 bases that match TRBD1. CDR1 SGHTA and CDR2 FQGTGA come from the germline V gene. This CDR3 comprises 15 residues. CDR3 protein: CASSTTGGVEETQYF. CDR3 DNA (partial): TGTGCCAGCAGCACCACAGGGGGAGTGGAAGAGACG.